This note documents a single T cell receptor (beta chain) sequence. The CDR3 runs to 14 residues. The germline CDR1 and CDR2 sequences are SGHDN and FVKESK. V was clipped by 4 bases and J by 10 bases; unmatched bases: 7. This specimen belongs to a study of blood T cell repertoires in COVID-19. Background on the study: Samples came from the United States, Italy and Spain, spanning acute and convalescent COVID-19.

Libraries were prepared by immunoSEQ multiplex PCR; TCRdb keeps only in-frame clonotypes and omits some of them. The sample lists roughly 96,000 clones; approximately 81% were seen once. The gene calls are TRBV14 and TRBJ1-6; 7 nucleotides align to TRBD1. The clonotype was recovered from a man aged 55-75 years with acute or convalescent COVID-19. Sequencing input: peripheral blood. The CDR3 is CASSPQGDSSPLHF. The CDR3 region has the DNA TGTGCCAGCAGCCCTCAGGGGGATAGCTCACCCCTCCACTTT.